These 9 T cell receptor beta chains share one sample of origin, sequenced in a study of blood T cell repertoires in COVID-19 (TCRdb year 2020). Libraries came from the immunoSEQ multiplex PCR assay. TCRdb mirrors the immuneACCESS table, restricted to in-frame sequences. Some clones are absent from its copies; in checked studies, under half trace to an unresolved V gene, and the reason for the others is unknown. The sample records some 150,000 clones, about 80% of which are singletons. The ten largest clones take up under 3% of the sample. The material sequenced was peripheral blood. These receptors all come from a human donor with acute or convalescent COVID-19. The donor label of this sample is uncertain.

Turning to this clone: The junction and the germline gene differ at one end; a read error may be behind it. V usage is TRBV5-3 and J usage is TRBJ2-1; 11 bases agree with TRBD2. TRBV5-3 is an ORF, with its function uncertain. CDR3 length: 18 amino acids. Here the CDR3 reads CARSIAGGPQASSNEQFF. For the CDR3, the DNA is TGTGCCAGAAGCATAGCGGGGGGGCCTCAGGCATCCTCCAATGAGCAGTTCTTC.

The V call is TRBV27, the J call TRBJ2-5; 8 bases fit TRBD2. J was trimmed by 9 bases and V by 8 bases; bases with no gene match: 17. The length of the CDR3 is 15 residues. Per germline, CDR1 MNHEY and CDR2 SMNVEV (reference sequence). The CDR3: CASRTLVAGPRPQYF. CDR3 bases: TGTGCCAGCCGAACCCTGGTAGCGGGACCCAGACCCCAGTACTTC.

The chain combines TRBV19 with TRBJ2-7; 9 nucleotides match TRBD1. V was pared by 1 base and J by 2 bases, with 3 bases of the junction left unmatched. CDR3 size: 15 residues. Germline CDR1 and CDR2: LNHDA and SQIVND (reference sequence). The CDR3 DNA is TGTGCCAGTAGTATAGGGGGACAGGGCCCCTACGAGCAGTACTTC. Translating gives CASSIGGQGPYEQYF. Filled out from reference TRBV19 and TRBJ2-7, the complete variable domain reads DGGITQSPKYLFRKEGQNVTLSCEQNLNHDAMYWYRQDPGQGLRLIYYSQIVNDFQKGDIAEGYSVSREKKESFPLTVTSAQKNPTAFYLCASSIGGQGPYEQYFGPGTRLTVT.

The V gene is TRBV7-2, the J gene TRBJ2-1; TRBD2 aligns across 8 bases. This CDR3 contains 16 residues. Trimming took 2 bases from V and 8 from J; bases not matched to a gene: 11. Germline V gene sequence: CDR1 SGHTA, CDR2 FQGNSA. This chain's CDR3 is CASSLNQGLAIHEQFF. The CDR3 DNA reads TGTGCCAGCAGCTTAAACCAAGGACTAGCTATCCATGAGCAGTTCTTC.

V is TRBV10-2 and J is TRBJ1-5; no clear D. The length of the CDR3 is 15 residues. Trimming stripped 10 bases from V and 6 bases from J, with 22 bases between. Germline values: CDR1 WSHSY, CDR2 SAAADI. The CDR3 protein is CATNSRIQVGQPQHF. CDR3 in DNA: TGCGCCACCAATTCCCGAATTCAGGTGGGTCAGCCCCAGCATTTT.

This chain links TRBV6-5 with TRBJ2-1; perhaps TRBD1 as D (5 bases). Germline loops: CDR1 MNHEY, CDR2 SVGAGI. There are 14 residues in the CDR3. V was pared by 11 bases and J by 7 bases, with 21 bases between. The CDR3 protein is CAAWSSGKYNEQFF. DNA of the CDR3: TGTGCCGCCTGGAGTTCAGGGAAGTATAATGAGCAGTTCTTC.

This chain joins TRBV2 and TRBJ1-6; 7 bases line up with TRBD1. The V gene end was trimmed by 7 bases and the J gene end by 8 bases; junction bases not matched to a gene: 11. Germline assignment: CDR1 SNHLY and CDR2 FYNNEI. There are 15 residues in the CDR3. The CDR3 nucleotides read TGTGCCAGCAAAGGAGAGGGGGCGGGCTATTCACCCCTCCACTTT. Translated: CASKGEGAGYSPLHF.

This clone was counted only a few times. This rearrangement joins TRBV28 to TRBJ1-2; 9 nucleotides agree with TRBD1. Trimming cost V 1 base and J 8 bases; bases outside gene matches: 8. Germline CDR1 reads MDHEN; CDR2 reads SYDVKM. There are 15 residues in the CDR3. The CDR3 DNA follows: TGTGCCAGCAGTTTATTCTTTACAGGGGGCCGGGGCTACACCTTC. It translates to CASSLFFTGGRGYTF.

V usage is TRBV10-2 and J usage is TRBJ1-2; 7 nucleotides agree with TRBD1. CDR1 is WSHSY, CDR2 SAAADI, per germline. With V trimmed by 7 bases and J by 2 bases, 7 bases remained unmatched. The CDR3 is made up of 14 amino acids. Here the CDR3 reads CASTGSGQNYGYTF. CDR3 bases: TGCGCCAGCACTGGATCGGGACAGAACTATGGCTACACCTTC.